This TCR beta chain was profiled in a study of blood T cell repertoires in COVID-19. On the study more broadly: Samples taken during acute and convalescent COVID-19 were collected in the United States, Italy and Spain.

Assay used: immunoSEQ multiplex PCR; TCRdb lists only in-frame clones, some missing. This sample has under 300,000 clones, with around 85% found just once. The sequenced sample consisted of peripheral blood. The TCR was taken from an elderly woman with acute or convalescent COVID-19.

CDR3: CASSEAGGGLQPQHF. The CDR3 nucleotides are TGTGCCAGCAGTGAAGCTGGGGGGGGGCTACAGCCCCAGCATTTT. The rearrangement links TRBV6-1 to TRBJ1-5, with D possibly matching TRBD1 (6 bases). Germline CDR1 and CDR2: MNHNS and SASEGT. CDR3 length: 15 residues. V was trimmed by 0 bases and J by 7 bases, leaving 13 bases between them.